What follows is one TCR beta chain and its context. The data are from a study of OX40 agonist ivuxolimab in advanced cancers. The V gene's germline CDR1 is MDHEN and CDR2 SYDVKM. This CDR3 has 16 amino acids. Trimming removed 5 bases at V and 4 bases at J, with 20 bases between. Clones were read by immunoSEQ multiplex PCR, and TCRdb kept only the in-frame ones, dropping some. The sample yields 50,000 to 85,000 clones, approximately 86% seen once. The chain links TRBV28 to TRBJ2-5; D possibly matches TRBD1 or TRBD2 (5 bases each). This receptor was taken from an adult with an advanced solid tumor such as melanoma, head and neck, liver or kidney cancer. The sample was CD4+ or CD8+ T cells sorted from blood, taken in a trial of the OX40 agonist ivuxolimab. In DNA form, the CDR3 reads TGTGCCAGCAGTCTTTGGGGGACCCAGATCGGAGAGACCCAGTACTTC. It codes for CASSLWGTQIGETQYF.